This TCR beta chain was retrieved from a study of blood T cell repertoires in COVID-19. Across the whole study: The United States, Italy and Spain supplied acute and convalescent COVID-19 samples.

The junction had 12 bases not matched to a gene; V was cut back by 5 bases and J by 1 base. The germline gives CDR1 LNHDA, CDR2 SQIVND (reference sequence). The CDR3 spans 18 residues. Generated by immunoSEQ multiplex PCR, the TCRdb table keeps only in-frame clones and is missing some. The table records 250,000 to 300,000 clones, roughly 80% of them present only once. This clonotype originated in a man in his 60s with acute or convalescent COVID-19. Input material: peripheral blood. V and J are TRBV19 and TRBJ2-1; 9 bases match TRBD1. The CDR3 loop is CASSSPPGTGRSYNEQFF. The DNA for the CDR3 is TGTGCCAGTAGTTCACCTCCCGGGACAGGGAGGTCCTACAATGAGCAGTTCTTC. Combining the CDR3 with reference TRBV19 and TRBJ2-1 gives the whole variable domain DGGITQSPKYLFRKEGQNVTLSCEQNLNHDAMYWYRQDPGQGLRLIYYSQIVNDFQKGDIAEGYSVSREKKESFPLTVTSAQKNPTAFYLCASSSPPGTGRSYNEQFFGPGTRLTVL.